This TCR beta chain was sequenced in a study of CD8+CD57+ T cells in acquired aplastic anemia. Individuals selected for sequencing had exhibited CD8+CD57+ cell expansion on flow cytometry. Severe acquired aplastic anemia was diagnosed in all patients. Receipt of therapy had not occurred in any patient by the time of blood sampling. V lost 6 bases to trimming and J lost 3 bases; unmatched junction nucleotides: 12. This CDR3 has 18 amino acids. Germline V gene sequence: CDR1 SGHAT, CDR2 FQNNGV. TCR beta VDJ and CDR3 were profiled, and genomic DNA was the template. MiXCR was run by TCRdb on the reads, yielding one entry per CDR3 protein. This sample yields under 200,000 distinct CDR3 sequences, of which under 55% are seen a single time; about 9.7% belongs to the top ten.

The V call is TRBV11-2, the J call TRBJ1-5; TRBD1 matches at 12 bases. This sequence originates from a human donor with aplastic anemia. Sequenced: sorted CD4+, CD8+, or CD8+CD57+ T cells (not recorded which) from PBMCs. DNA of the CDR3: TGTGCCAGCAGACCCGGAGAACCGGGACAGGGGGCCAATCAGCCCCAGCATTTT. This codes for CASRPGEPGQGANQPQHF.